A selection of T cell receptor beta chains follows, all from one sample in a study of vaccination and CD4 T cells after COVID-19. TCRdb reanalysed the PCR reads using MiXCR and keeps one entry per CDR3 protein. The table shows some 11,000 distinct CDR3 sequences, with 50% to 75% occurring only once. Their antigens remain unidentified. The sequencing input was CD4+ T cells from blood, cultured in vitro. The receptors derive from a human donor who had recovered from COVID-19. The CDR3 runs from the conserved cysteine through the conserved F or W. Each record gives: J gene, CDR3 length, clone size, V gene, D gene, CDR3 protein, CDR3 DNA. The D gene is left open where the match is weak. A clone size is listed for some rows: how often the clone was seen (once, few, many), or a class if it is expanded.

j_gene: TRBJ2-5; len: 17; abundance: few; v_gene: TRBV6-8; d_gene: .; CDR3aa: CASSYSGAAERQETQYF; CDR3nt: TGTGCCAGCAGTTACTCGGGGGCTGCGGAGCGCCAAGAGACCCAGTACTTC
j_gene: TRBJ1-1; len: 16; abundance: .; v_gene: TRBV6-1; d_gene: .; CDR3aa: CASSSPGGAWNTEAFF; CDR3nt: TGTGCCAGCAGCTCCCCCGGGGGCGCTTGGAACACTGAAGCTTTCTTT
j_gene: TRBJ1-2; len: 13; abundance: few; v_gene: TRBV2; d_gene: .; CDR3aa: CASADDRNYGYTF; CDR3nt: TGTGCCAGCGCGGACGACAGGAACTATGGCTACACCTTC
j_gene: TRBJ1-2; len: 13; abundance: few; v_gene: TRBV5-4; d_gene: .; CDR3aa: CASSLPGNYGYTF; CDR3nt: TGTGCCAGCAGCTTGCCCGGGAACTATGGCTACACCTTC
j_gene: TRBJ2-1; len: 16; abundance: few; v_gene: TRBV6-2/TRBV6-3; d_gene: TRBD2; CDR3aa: CASSYGAGRAYNEQFF; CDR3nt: TGTGCCAGCAGTTACGGGGCCGGGAGGGCCTACAATGAGCAGTTCTTC
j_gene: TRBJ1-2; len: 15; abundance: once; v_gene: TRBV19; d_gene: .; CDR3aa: CASSPYPQGSYGYTF; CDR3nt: TGTGCCAGTAGTCCCTACCCCCAGGGGAGCTATGGCTACACCTTC
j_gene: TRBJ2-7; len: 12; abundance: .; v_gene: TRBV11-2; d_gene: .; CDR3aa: CASSLRVGEQYF; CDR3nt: TGTGCCAGCAGCTTAAGGGTTGGCGAGCAGTACTTC
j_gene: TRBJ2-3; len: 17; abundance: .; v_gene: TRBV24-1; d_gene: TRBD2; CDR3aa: CATSDALAGLSTDTQYF; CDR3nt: TGTGCCACCAGTGACGCCCTAGCGGGATTAAGCACAGATACGCAGTATTTT
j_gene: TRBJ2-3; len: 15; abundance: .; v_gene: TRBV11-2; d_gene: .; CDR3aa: CASSLPSVGTDTQYF; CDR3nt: TGTGCCAGCAGCTTACCTAGCGTAGGTACAGATACGCAGTATTTT
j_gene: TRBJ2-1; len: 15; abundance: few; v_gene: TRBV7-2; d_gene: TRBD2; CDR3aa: CASSLRLAGDNEQFF; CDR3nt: TGTGCCAGCAGCTTACGGCTAGCGGGGGACAATGAGCAGTTCTTC
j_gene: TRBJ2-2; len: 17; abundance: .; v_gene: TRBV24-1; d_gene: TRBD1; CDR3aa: CATSDIGQGPYTGELFF; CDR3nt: TGTGCCACCAGTGATATCGGACAGGGCCCGTACACCGGGGAGCTGTTTTTT
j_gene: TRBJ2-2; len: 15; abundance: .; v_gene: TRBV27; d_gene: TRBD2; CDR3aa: CASSFLAGTTGELFF; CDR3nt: TGTGCCAGCAGTTTTCTAGCGGGAACGACCGGGGAGCTGTTTTTT
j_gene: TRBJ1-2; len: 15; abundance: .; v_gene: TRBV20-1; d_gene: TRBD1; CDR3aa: CSAPLDRGQFYGYTF; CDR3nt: TGCAGTGCTCCCTTAGACAGGGGGCAGTTCTATGGCTACACCTTC
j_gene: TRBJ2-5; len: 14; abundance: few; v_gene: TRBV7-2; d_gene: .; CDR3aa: CASRSSANQETQYF; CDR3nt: TGTGCCAGCAGATCTAGCGCAAACCAAGAGACCCAGTACTTC
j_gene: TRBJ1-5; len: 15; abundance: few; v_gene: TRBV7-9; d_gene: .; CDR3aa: CASSPPGVPDGPQHF; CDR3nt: TGTGCCAGCAGCCCTCCAGGCGTTCCTGACGGGCCCCAGCATTTT
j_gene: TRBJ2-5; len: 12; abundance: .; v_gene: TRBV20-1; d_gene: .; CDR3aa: CSAPGFQETQYF; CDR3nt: TGCAGTGCTCCGGGGTTCCAAGAGACCCAGTACTTC
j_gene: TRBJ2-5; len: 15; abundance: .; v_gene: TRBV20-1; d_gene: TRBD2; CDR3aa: CSASLLGTSKETQYF; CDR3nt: TGCAGTGCTTCCCTTCTAGGGACTAGCAAAGAGACCCAGTACTTC